The text below deals with one T cell receptor (beta chain). The sample is drawn from a study of CD8 T cells in Susac syndrome. From germline, CDR1 is SQVTM and CDR2 ANQGSEA. Unmatched junction bases numbered 5, after V lost 3 bases and J lost 1 base. The CDR3 runs to 15 residues. Sequencing of TCR beta drew on CD8+ and CD4+ T cells from blood. Relapsing-remitting disease, either stable or active, was present in the treatment-naive patients who were the multiple sclerosis controls. TEMRA cells were FACS-enriched and CD8+ and CD4+ T cells negatively isolated. After extraction with the RNeasy kit, about 0.45 to 1 ug of the RNA was reverse transcribed using random hexamers. Amplification of TCR beta CDR3 by immunoSEQ multiplex PCR spanned 54 Vbeta and 13 Jbeta. TCRdb recomputed calls from the immunoSEQ multiplex PCR reads with MiXCR, one row per CDR3 protein. Of about 440,000 distinct CDR3 sequences listed, 85% to 90% are singletons.

The clonotype was recovered from a human donor with multiple sclerosis. Specimen: CD8+ T cells from PBMCs. This sequence joins TRBV29-1 and TRBJ2-7; 11 bases fit TRBD2. CDR3 protein: CSVDGLAGRSYEQYF. The CDR3 DNA sequence: TGCAGCGTTGACGGACTAGCGGGTAGGTCCTACGAGCAGTACTTC.